The source of this TCR beta chain is a study of T cell responses to AZD1222 COVID-19 vaccine. Study results and caveats: Without day 14 samples, only post-peak T cell repertoires were studied. Among the donors, most were white British and more were female, and clonal diversity was possibly underestimated. Only a handful of AZD1222 recipients, more than 5 in all, had baseline seropositivity.

Clones were sequenced by immunoSEQ multiplex PCR, and TCRdb holds only the in-frame ones, with some missing. The sample contains about 150,000 clones, about 93% of which appear only once. A word on this clone: No antigen is known for it.

This specimen consisted of peripheral blood, obtained 28 days after the second AZD1222 dose. The receptor's source is an adult who received the AZD1222 COVID-19 vaccine.

CDR3 sequence (DNA): TGTGCCAGCTCAGTCCTTCGCGGGGGAAGCACAGATACGCAGTATTTT. Its translation: CASSVLRGGSTDTQYF. The chain joins TRBV18 to TRBJ2-3, with TRBD2 matching 7 bases. The CDR3 is 16 amino acids. In germline, CDR1 is KGHSH, CDR2 LQKENI. J lost 0 bases, V lost 5 bases, and 8 bases had no gene match.